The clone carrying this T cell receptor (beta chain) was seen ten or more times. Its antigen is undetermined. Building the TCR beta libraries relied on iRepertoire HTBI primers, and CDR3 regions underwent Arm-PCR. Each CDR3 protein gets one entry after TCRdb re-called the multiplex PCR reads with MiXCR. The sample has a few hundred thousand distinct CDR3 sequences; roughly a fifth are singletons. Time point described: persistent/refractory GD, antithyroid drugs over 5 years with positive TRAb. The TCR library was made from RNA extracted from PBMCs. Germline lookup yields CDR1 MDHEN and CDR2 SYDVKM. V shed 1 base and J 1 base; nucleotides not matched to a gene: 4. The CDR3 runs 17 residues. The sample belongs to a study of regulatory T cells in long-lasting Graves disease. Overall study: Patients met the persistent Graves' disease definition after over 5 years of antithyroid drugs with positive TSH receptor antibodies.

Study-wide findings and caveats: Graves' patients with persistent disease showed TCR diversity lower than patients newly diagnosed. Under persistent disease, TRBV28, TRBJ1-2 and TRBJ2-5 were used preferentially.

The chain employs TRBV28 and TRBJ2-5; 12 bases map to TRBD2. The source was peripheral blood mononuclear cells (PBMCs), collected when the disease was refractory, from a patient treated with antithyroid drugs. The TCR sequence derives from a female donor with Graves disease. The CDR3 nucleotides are TGTGCCAGCAGTTTATCACTAGCGGGAGGCACCCAAGAGACCCAGTACTTC. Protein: CASSLSLAGGTQETQYF.